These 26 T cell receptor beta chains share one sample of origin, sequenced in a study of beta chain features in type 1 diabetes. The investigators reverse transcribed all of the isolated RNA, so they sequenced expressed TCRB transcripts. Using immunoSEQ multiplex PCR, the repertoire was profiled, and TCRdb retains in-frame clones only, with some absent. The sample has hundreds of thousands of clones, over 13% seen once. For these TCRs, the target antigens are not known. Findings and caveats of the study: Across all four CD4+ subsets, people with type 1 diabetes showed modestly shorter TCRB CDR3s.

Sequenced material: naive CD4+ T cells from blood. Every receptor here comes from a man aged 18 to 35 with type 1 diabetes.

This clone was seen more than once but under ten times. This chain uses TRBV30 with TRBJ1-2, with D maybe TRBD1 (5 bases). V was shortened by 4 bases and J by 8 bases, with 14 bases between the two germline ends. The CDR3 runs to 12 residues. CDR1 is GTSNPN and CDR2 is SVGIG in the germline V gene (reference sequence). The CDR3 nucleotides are TGTGCCTGGAATCCCGGACATAACGGCTACACCTTC. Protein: CAWNPGHNGYTF.

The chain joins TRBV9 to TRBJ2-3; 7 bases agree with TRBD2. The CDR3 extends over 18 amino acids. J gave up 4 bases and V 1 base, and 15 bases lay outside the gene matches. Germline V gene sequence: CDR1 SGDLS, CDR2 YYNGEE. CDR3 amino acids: CASSVTLMAGDRADTQYF. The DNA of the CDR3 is TGTGCCAGCAGCGTAACCCTAATGGCGGGAGATAGGGCAGATACGCAGTATTTT.

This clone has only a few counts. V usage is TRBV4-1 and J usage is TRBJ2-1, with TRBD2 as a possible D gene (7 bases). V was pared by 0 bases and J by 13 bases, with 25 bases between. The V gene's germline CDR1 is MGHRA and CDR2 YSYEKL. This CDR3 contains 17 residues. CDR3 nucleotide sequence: TGCGCCAGCAGCCAAGAGGGGGGCGGACTAGTGAATACTCCTCAGTTCTTC. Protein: CASSQEGGGLVNTPQFF.

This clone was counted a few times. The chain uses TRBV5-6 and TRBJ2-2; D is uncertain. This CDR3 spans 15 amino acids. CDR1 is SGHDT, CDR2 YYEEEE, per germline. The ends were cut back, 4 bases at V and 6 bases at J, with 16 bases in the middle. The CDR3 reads CASSPVGAIAGELFF. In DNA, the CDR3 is TGTGCCAGCAGCCCGGTAGGAGCGATTGCCGGGGAGCTGTTTTTT.

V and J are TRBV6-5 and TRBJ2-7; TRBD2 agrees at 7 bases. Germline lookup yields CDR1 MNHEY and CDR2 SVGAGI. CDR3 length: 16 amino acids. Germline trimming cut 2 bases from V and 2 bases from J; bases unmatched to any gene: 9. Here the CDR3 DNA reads TGTGCCAGCAGTTACGGATGGGTGGGAGGGGCCTACGAGCAGTACTTC. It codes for CASSYGWVGGAYEQYF.

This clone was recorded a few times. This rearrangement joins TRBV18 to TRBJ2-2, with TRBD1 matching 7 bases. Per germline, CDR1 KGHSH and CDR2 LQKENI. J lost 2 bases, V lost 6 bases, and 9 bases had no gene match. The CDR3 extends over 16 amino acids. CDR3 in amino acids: CASSPIWDRNTGELFF. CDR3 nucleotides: TGTGCCAGCTCGCCAATTTGGGACAGAAACACCGGGGAGCTGTTTTTT.

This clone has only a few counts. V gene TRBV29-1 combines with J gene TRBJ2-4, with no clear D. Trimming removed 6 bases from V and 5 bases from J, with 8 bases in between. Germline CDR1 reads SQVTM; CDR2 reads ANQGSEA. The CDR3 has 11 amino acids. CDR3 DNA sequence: TGCAGCGTGAGCACAGAAAACATTCAGTACTTC. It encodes CSVSTENIQYF. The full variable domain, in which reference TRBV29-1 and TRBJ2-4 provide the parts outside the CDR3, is SAVISQKPSRDICQRGTSLTIQCQVDSQVTMMFWYRQQPGQSLTLIATANQGSEATYESGFVIDKFPISRPNLTFSTLTVSNMSPEDSSIYLCSVSTENIQYFGAGTRLSVL.

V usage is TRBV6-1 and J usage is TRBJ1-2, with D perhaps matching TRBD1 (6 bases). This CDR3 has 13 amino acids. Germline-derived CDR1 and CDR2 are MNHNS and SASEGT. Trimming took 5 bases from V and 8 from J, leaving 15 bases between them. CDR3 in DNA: TGTGCCAGCAGTCGGGAGGACAGCCGAGGCTACACCTTC. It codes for CASSREDSRGYTF.

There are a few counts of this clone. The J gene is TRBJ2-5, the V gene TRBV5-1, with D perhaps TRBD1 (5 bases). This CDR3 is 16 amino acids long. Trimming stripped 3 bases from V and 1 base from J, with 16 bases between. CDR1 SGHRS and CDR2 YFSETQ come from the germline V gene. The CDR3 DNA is TGCGCCAGCAGCTCACAATTGACAGCGCCCCAAGAGACCCAGTACTTC. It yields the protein CASSSQLTAPQETQYF.

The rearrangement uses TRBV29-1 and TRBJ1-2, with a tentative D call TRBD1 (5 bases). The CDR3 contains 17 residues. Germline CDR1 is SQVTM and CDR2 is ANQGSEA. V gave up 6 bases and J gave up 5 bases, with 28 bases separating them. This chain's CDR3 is CSVQREAGPTSGYGYTF. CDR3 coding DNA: TGCAGCGTCCAGAGAGAGGCAGGGCCCACCTCGGGGTATGGCTACACCTTC.

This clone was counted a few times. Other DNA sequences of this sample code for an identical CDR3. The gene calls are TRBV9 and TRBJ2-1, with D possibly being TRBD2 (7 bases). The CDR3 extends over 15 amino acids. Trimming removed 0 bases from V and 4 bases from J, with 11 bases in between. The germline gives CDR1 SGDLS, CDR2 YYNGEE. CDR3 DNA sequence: TGTGCCAGCAGCGTAGCGGGGGGCCCGTACAATGAGCAGTTCTTC. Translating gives CASSVAGGPYNEQFF. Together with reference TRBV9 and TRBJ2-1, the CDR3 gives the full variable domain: DSGVTQTPKHLITATGQRVTLRCSPRSGDLSVYWYQQSLDQGLQFLIQYYNGEERAKGNILERFSAQQFPDLHSELNLSSLELGDSALYFCASSVAGGPYNEQFFGPGTRLTVL.

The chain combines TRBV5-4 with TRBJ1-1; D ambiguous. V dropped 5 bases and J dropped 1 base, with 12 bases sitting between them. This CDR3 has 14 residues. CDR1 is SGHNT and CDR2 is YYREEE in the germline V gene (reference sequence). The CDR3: CASREARSNTEAFF. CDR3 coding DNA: TGTGCCAGCAGGGAAGCTCGATCGAACACTGAAGCTTTCTTT.

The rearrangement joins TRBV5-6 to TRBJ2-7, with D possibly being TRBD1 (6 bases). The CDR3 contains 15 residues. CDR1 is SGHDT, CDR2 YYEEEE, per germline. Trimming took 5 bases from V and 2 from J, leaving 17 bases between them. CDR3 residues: CASSPGQPTTYEQYF. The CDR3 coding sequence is TGTGCCAGCAGTCCTGGACAGCCGACTACCTACGAGCAGTACTTC.

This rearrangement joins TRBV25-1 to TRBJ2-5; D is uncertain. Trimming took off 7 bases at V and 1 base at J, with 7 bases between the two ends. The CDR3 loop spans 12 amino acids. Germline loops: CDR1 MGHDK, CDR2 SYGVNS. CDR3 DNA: TGTGCCAGCAAAGGGATCCAAGAGACCCAGTACTTC. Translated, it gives CASKGIQETQYF.

The CDR3 region is CSVVRGGVGTDTQYF. In nucleotides, the CDR3 is TGCAGCGTTGTTCGCGGGGGCGTCGGCACAGATACGCAGTATTTT. The rearrangement links TRBV29-1 to TRBJ2-3; D perhaps matches TRBD2 (7 bases). CDR3 length: 15 residues. Germline CDR1 and CDR2: SQVTM and ANQGSEA. Trimming took 4 bases from V and 1 from J, leaving 15 bases between them.

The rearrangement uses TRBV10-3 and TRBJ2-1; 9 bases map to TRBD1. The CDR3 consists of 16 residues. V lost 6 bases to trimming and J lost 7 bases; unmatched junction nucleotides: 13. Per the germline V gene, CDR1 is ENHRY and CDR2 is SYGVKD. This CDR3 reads CAISKRQGGITNEQFF. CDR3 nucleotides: TGTGCCATCAGCAAACGACAGGGGGGAATTACAAATGAGCAGTTCTTC.

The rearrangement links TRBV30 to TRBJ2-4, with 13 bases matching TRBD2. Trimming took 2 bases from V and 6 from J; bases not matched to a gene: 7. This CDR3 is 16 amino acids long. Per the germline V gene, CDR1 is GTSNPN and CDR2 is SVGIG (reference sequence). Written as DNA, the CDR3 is TGTGCCTGGAGTCGTGGACTAGCGGGAGAGACAAACATTCAGTACTTC. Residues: CAWSRGLAGETNIQYF.

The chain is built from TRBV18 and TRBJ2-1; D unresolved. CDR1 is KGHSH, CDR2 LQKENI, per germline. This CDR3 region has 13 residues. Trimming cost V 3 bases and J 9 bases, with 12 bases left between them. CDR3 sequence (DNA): TGTGCCAGCTCACCTGATGAGTTGGGTGAGCAGTTCTTC. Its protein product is CASSPDELGEQFF.

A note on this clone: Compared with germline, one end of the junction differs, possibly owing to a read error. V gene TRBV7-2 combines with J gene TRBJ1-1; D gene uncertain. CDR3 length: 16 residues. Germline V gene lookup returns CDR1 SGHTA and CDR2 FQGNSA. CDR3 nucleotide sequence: TGTGCCAGCAACTTAATCGCAGGAGGCGCGAACACTGAAGCTTTCTTT. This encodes CASNLIAGGANTEAFF.

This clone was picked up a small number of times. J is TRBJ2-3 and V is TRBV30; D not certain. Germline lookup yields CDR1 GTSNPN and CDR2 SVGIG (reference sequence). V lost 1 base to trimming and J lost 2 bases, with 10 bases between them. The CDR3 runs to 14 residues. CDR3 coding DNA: TGTGCCTGGAGTGCCCAAATTTTCACAGATACGCAGTATTTT. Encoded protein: CAWSAQIFTDTQYF.

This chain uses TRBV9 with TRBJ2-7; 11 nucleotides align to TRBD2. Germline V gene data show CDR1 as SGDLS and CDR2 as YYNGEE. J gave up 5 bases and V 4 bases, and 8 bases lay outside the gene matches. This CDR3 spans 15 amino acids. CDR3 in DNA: TGTGCCAGCAGCCCATCTAGCGGGGGGTTCCACGAGCAGTACTTC. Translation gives CASSPSSGGFHEQYF. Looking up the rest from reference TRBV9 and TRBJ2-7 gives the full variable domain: DSGVTQTPKHLITATGQRVTLRCSPRSGDLSVYWYQQSLDQGLQFLIQYYNGEERAKGNILERFSAQQFPDLHSELNLSSLELGDSALYFCASSPSSGGFHEQYFGPGTRLTVT.

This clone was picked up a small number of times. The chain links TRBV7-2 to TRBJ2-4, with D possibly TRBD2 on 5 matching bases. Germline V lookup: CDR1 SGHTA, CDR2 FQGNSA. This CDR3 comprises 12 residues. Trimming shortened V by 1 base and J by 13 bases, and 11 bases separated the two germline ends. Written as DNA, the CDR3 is TGTGCCAGCAGCTTAGTGCGAGGGCAGCAGTACTTC. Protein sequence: CASSLVRGQQYF.

The CDR3 reads CASGPLAGSHNEQFF. In DNA form, the CDR3 reads TGTGCCAGCGGCCCTCTAGCGGGAAGCCACAATGAGCAGTTCTTC. The rearrangement joins TRBV6-1 to TRBJ2-1; 9 bases match TRBD2. V gave up 8 bases and J gave up 5 bases; unmatched junction bases: 10. This CDR3 is 15 amino acids long. Germline V gene lookup returns CDR1 MNHNS and CDR2 SASEGT.

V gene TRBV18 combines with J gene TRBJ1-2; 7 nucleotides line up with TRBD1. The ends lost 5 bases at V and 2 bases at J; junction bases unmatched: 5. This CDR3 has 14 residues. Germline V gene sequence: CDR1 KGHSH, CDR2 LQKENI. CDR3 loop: CASSALTGNYGYTF. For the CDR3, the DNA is TGTGCCAGCTCAGCCCTGACAGGGAACTATGGCTACACCTTC. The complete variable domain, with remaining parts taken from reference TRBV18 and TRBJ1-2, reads NAGVMQNPRHLVRRRGQEARLRCSPMKGHSHVYWYRQLPEEGLKFMVYLQKENIIDESGMPKERFSAEFPKEGPSILRIQQVVRGDSAAYFCASSALTGNYGYTFGSGTRLTVV.

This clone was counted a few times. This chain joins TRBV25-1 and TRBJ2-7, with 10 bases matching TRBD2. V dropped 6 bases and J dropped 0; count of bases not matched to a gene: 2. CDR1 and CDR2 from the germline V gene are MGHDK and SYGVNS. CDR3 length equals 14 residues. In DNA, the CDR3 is TGTGCCAGCAGCGCTAGCGGGAGCTCCTACGAGCAGTACTTC. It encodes CASSASGSSYEQYF.

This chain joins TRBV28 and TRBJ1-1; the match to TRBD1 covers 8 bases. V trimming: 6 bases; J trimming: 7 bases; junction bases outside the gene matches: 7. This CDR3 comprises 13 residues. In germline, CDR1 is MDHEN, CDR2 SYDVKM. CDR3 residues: CASRIRDRNEAFF. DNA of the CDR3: TGTGCCAGCAGGATCCGGGACAGGAATGAAGCTTTCTTT.